The 15 T cell receptor beta chains listed next were all sequenced from one sample in a study of identifying expanded T cells in peripheral blood. Data came from immunoSEQ multiplex PCR; TCRdb stores just in-frame clones and leaves some out. The table records about 90,000 clones, 70% to 90% of them present only once. What was sequenced was blood. These receptors were obtained from a person aged 18-70 years in good health.

This chain uses TRBV5-1 with TRBJ2-5; TRBD2 agrees at 9 bases. Germline CDR1 SGHRS, CDR2 YFSETQ. The CDR3 consists of 13 residues. With V trimmed by 3 bases and J by 7 bases, 4 bases remained unmatched. Written as DNA, the CDR3 is TGCGCCAGCAGCTCTAGCGGGGTGGCGACCCAGTACTTC. As protein: CASSSSGVATQYF. Variable domain in full (rest from reference TRBV5-1 and TRBJ2-5): KAGVTQTPRYLIKTRGQQVTLSCSPISGHRSVSWYQQTPGQGLQFLFEYFSETQRNKGNFPGRFSGRQFSNSRSEMNVSTLELGDSALYLCASSSSGVATQYFGPGTRLLVL.

V and J are TRBV9 and TRBJ2-2; no definite D call. The V gene's germline CDR1 is SGDLS and CDR2 YYNGEE. Trimming shortened V by 3 bases and J by 1 base, and 7 bases separated the two germline ends. This CDR3 is built from 14 residues. CDR3 loop: CASSARLNTGELFF. DNA for the CDR3: TGTGCCAGCAGCGCGAGACTGAACACCGGGGAGCTGTTTTTT.

This chain joins TRBV9 and TRBJ1-1, with D perhaps TRBD1 (6 bases). CDR1 SGDLS and CDR2 YYNGEE come from the germline V gene. CDR3 length: 15 amino acids. Between the trimmed V and J ends, which lost 0 bases and 2 bases, there was a span of 11 bases. CDR3 in amino acids: CASSVGGQQNTEAFF. The CDR3 DNA follows: TGTGCCAGCAGCGTAGGGGGACAACAAAACACTGAAGCTTTCTTT.

CDR3 sequence (DNA): TGTGCCAGCAGTGAATCAGCCAAGGGGAATGGATATCAGCCCCAGCATTTT. Residues: CASSESAKGNGYQPQHF. This chain connects TRBV6-1 to TRBJ1-5; D is possibly TRBD1 (5 bases). Germline loops: CDR1 MNHNS, CDR2 SASEGT. CDR3 length equals 17 residues. V was trimmed by 2 bases and J by 5 bases, leaving 19 bases between them.

This sequence joins TRBV19 and TRBJ2-5; D tentatively fits TRBD1 or TRBD2 (7 bases each). V lost 5 bases, J lost 5 bases, and 18 bases lay in between. CDR1 is LNHDA and CDR2 is SQIVND in the germline V gene (reference sequence). There are 15 residues in the CDR3. Written as DNA, the CDR3 is TGTGCCAGTAGTCCGAACAGGGGAGGGGAGGAGACCCAGTACTTC. It yields the protein CASSPNRGGEETQYF. The complete variable domain, with remaining parts taken from reference TRBV19 and TRBJ2-5, reads DGGITQSPKYLFRKEGQNVTLSCEQNLNHDAMYWYRQDPGQGLRLIYYSQIVNDFQKGDIAEGYSVSREKKESFPLTVTSAQKNPTAFYLCASSPNRGGEETQYFGPGTRLLVL.

This clone was detected a few times. The rearrangement links TRBV21-1 to TRBJ1-1. TRBV21-1 constitutes a pseudogene. CDR3 length: 14 amino acids. CDR3 DNA sequence: TGTGCCAGCAGCAAGGAGTCGCTGGGGACTGAAGCTTTCTTT. As protein: CASSKESLGTEAFF.

V is TRBV6-6 and J is TRBJ1-5; TRBD1 might be the D (5 bases). CDR1 MNHNY and CDR2 SVGAGI come from the germline V gene (reference sequence). V was trimmed by 5 bases and J by 4 bases, leaving 12 bases between them. This CDR3 has 14 amino acids. Written as DNA, the CDR3 is TGTGCCAGCAGTCGACGACGGACAAATCAGCCCCAGCATTTT. Encoded protein: CASSRRRTNQPQHF.

There are a few counts of this clone. This same CDR3 is encoded by further DNA sequences in the sample. The chain employs TRBV5-1 and TRBJ1-1; D is perhaps TRBD1 (5 bases). Trimming removed 2 bases at V and 5 bases at J, with 10 bases between. Germline V gene lookup returns CDR1 SGHRS and CDR2 YFSETQ. The CDR3 runs 13 residues. The CDR3 nucleotides read TGCGCCAGCAGCTTTACGCAGGGTACTGAAGCTTTCTTT. Encoded protein: CASSFTQGTEAFF.

The chain links TRBV5-6 to TRBJ2-5, with D perhaps matching TRBD1 (5 bases). CDR1 SGHDT and CDR2 YYEEEE come from the germline V gene. V lost 1 base to trimming and J lost 5 bases, with 12 bases between them. This CDR3 comprises 14 residues. CDR3 loop: CASSLRSGRETQYF. In DNA, the CDR3 is TGTGCCAGCAGCTTGCGTTCAGGGCGGGAGACCCAGTACTTC.

V usage is TRBV7-2 and J usage is TRBJ1-1; TRBD1 aligns across 7 bases. V shed 2 bases and J 4 bases; nucleotides not matched to a gene: 4. Germline values: CDR1 SGHTA, CDR2 FQGNSA. The CDR3 runs to 14 residues. CDR3 bases: TGTGCCAGCAGCTTAATGACAGGGAGCACTGAAGCTTTCTTT. It encodes CASSLMTGSTEAFF.

The chain couples TRBV4-3 to TRBJ1-5, with a tentative D call TRBD1 (6 bases). The V and J ends lost 1 base and 0 bases respectively, with 19 bases between them. Germline loops: CDR1 LGHNA, CDR2 YSLEER. The CDR3 runs 19 residues. CDR3 amino acids: CASSQAPSGGGYSNQPQHF. DNA of the CDR3: TGCGCCAGCAGCCAAGCGCCTTCGGGGGGCGGATATAGCAATCAGCCCCAGCATTTT.

V gene TRBV6-1 combines with J gene TRBJ1-2, with unresolved D. Germline-derived CDR1 and CDR2 are MNHNS and SASEGT. CDR3 size: 12 residues. Trimming took off 8 bases at V and 4 bases at J, with 11 bases between the two ends. This chain's CDR3 is CASLMEIYGYTF. Written as DNA, the CDR3 is TGTGCCAGCCTAATGGAAATCTATGGCTACACCTTC.

The chain joins TRBV4-3 to TRBJ1-1, with D possibly being TRBD1 (6 bases). The germline V gene has CDR1 LGHNA and CDR2 YSLEER. The CDR3 spans 16 residues. V lost 0 bases and J lost 4, with 15 bases in between. The CDR3 loop is CASSQEMMTGTTEAFF. As DNA, the CDR3 is TGCGCCAGCAGCCAAGAAATGATGACAGGAACCACTGAAGCTTTCTTT.

J is TRBJ2-2 and V is TRBV7-8, with D possibly called TRBD1 or TRBD2 (5 bases each). The germline CDR1 and CDR2 sequences are SGHVS and FQNEAQ. The CDR3 loop spans 18 amino acids. V lost 3 bases to trimming and J lost 6 bases, with 23 bases between them. CDR3 amino acids: CASSFKFSALGAPGELFF. The CDR3 bases are TGTGCCAGCAGCTTTAAGTTCTCGGCTCTCGGGGCCCCCGGGGAGCTGTTTTTT.

The chain uses TRBV9 and TRBJ1-3, with D perhaps TRBD1 (5 bases). The V end lost 2 bases, the J end lost 4 bases, and 13 bases lay between the germline ends. Germline CDR1 reads SGDLS; CDR2 reads YYNGEE. The CDR3 loop spans 15 amino acids. The CDR3 DNA sequence: TGTGCCAGCAGCGTCTACGGGACCGAGGGAAACACCATATATTTT. Translating it yields CASSVYGTEGNTIYF.